Reported below is one T cell receptor (beta chain). The sample comes from a study of blood T cell repertoires in COVID-19. Overall study context: COVID-19 samples from acute and convalescent phases originated in the United States, Italy and Spain. PBMCs, B-cell-depleted T cells, or T cells provided the cDNA or gDNA that made up the material.

Original analysis: Reference gene primers were amplified, and this amplification served to estimate nucleated cell counts. The method was immunoSEQ multiplex PCR; TCRdb's version includes in-frame clones alone and lacks a portion of them. V and J calls and clone size are those listed in that table; D and trimming were worked out from the DNA. The sample yields approximately 35,000 clones, roughly nine tenths seen once. CDR1 and CDR2 (germline): ENHRY, SYGVKD. This CDR3 is 15 amino acids long. V lost 8 bases and J lost 0; bases outside the gene matches: 8. The clonotype originates from a human donor with active COVID-19. The donor label of this sample is uncertain. The chain has TRBV10-3 and TRBJ1-1; 8 positions match TRBD1. Material: peripheral blood. Written as DNA, the CDR3 is TGTGCCATCGGTGGGACAGGCCTCATGAACACTGAAGCTTTCTTT. This translates into CAIGGTGLMNTEAFF.